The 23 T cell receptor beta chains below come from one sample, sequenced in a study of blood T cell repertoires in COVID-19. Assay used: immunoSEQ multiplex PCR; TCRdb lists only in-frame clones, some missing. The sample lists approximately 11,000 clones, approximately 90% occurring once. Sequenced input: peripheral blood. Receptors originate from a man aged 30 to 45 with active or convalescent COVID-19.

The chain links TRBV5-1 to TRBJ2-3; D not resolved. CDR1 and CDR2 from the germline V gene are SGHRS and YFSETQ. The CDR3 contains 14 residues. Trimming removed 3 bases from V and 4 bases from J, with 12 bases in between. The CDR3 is CASSSDPQADTQYF. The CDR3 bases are TGCGCCAGCAGCTCCGACCCGCAGGCAGATACGCAGTATTTT. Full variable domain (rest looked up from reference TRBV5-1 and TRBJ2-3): KAGVTQTPRYLIKTRGQQVTLSCSPISGHRSVSWYQQTPGQGLQFLFEYFSETQRNKGNFPGRFSGRQFSNSRSEMNVSTLELGDSALYLCASSSDPQADTQYFGPGTRLTVL.

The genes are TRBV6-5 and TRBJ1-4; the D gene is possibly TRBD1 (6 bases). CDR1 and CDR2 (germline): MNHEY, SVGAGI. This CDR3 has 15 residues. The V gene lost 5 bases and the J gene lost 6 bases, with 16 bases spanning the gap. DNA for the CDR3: TGTGCCAGCAGTACCCTGGACAGCGGAGATGAAAAACTGTTTTTT. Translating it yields CASSTLDSGDEKLFF.

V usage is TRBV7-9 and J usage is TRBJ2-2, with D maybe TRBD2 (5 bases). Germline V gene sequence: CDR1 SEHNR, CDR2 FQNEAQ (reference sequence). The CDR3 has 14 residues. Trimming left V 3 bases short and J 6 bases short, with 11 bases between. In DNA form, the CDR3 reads TGTGCCAGCAGCTTGTTGAGGGATTCCGGGGAGCTGTTTTTT. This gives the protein CASSLLRDSGELFF.

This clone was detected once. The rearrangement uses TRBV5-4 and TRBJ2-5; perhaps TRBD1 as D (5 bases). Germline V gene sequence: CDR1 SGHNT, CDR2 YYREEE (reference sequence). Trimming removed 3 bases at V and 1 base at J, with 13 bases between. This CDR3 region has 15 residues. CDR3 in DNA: TGTGCCAGCAGCTCTCAGACAGTCTCCCAAGAGACCCAGTACTTC. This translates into CASSSQTVSQETQYF.

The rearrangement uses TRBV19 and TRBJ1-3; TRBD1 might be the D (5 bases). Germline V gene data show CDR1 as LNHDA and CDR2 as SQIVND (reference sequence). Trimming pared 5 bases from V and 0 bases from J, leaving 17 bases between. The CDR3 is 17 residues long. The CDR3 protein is CASSYSLDSSSGNTIYF. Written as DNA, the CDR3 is TGTGCCAGTAGTTACTCCCTCGACAGCTCCTCTGGAAACACCATATATTTT.

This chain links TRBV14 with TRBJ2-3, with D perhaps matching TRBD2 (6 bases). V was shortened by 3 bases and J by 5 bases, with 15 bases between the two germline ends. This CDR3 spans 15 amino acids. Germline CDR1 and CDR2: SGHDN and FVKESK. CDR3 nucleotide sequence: TGTGCCAGCAGCCAGTTCGGGAGTGTACGAGATACGCAGTATTTT. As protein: CASSQFGSVRDTQYF.

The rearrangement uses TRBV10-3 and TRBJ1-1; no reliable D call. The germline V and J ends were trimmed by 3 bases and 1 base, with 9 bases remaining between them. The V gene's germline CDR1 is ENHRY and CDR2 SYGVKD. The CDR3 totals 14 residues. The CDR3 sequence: CAISDRLPNTEAFF. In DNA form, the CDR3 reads TGTGCCATCAGTGACAGGCTCCCGAACACTGAAGCTTTCTTT.

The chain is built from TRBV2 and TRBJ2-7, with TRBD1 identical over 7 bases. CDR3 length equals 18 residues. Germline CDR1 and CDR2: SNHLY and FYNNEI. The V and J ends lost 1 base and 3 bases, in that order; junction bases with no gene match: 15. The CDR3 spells CASSEGALGTGANYEQYV. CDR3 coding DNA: TGTGCCAGCAGTGAAGGGGCATTGGGTACAGGGGCGAACTACGAGCAGTACGTC.

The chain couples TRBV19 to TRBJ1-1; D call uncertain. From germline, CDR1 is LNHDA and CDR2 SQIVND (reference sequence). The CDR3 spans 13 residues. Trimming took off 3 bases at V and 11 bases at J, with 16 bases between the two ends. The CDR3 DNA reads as TGTGCCAGTAGTATCCCCACTTTTCCGCCGGCTTTCTTT. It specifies CASSIPTFPPAFF.

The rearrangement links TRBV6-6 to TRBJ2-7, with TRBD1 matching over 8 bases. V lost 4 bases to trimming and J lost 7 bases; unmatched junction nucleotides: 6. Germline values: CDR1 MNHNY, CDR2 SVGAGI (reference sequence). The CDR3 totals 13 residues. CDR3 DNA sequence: TGTGCCAGCAGTTCTAGGACAGGGAGGGAGCAGTACGTC. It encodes CASSSRTGREQYV.

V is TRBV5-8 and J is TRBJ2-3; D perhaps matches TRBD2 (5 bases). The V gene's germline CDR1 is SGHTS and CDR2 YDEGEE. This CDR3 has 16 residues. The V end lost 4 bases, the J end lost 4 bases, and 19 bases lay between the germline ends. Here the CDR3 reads CASSNLSSLTADTQYF. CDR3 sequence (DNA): TGTGCCAGCAGCAACTTATCTAGCCTCACGGCAGATACGCAGTATTTT.

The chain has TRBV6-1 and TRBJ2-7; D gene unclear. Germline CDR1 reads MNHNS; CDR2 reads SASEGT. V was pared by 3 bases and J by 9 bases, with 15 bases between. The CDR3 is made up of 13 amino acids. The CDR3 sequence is CASSEVSQPRQYF. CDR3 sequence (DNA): TGTGCCAGCAGTGAGGTGTCACAGCCCAGGCAGTACTTC.

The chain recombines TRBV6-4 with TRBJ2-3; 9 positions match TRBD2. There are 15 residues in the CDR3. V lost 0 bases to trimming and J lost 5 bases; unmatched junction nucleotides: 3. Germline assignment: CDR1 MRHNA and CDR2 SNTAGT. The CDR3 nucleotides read TGTGCCAGCAGTGACTCAGCGGGGGGCCTAGATACGCAGTATTTT. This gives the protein CASSDSAGGLDTQYF.

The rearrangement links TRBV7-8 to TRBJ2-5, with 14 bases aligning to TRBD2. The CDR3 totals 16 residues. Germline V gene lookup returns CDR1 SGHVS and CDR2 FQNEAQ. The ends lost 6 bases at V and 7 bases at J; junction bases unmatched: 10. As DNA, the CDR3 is TGTGCCAGCAGACATGAACCGGGACTAGCGGGGGTGACCCAGTACTTC. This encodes CASRHEPGLAGVTQYF.

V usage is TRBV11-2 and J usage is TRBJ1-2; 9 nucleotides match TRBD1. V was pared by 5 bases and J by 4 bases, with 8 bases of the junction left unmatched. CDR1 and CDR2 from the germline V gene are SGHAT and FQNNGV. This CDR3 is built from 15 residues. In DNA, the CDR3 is TGTGCCAGCAGCCCAACGGGACAGGGAAGCTATGGCTACACCTTC. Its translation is CASSPTGQGSYGYTF.

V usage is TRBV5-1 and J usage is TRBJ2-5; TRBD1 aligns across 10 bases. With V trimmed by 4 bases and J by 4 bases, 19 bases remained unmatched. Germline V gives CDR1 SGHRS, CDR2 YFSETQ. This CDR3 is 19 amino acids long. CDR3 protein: CASSGDPGQGSSVRETQYF. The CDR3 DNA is TGCGCCAGCAGCGGAGACCCGGGACAGGGGTCCTCGGTTCGAGAGACCCAGTACTTC.

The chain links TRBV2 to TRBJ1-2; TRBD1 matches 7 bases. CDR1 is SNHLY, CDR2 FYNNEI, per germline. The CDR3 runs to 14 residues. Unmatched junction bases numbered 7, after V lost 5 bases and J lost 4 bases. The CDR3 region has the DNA TGTGCCAGCAGTCGAGGACAGGCGGTCTATGGCTACACCTTC. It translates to CASSRGQAVYGYTF.

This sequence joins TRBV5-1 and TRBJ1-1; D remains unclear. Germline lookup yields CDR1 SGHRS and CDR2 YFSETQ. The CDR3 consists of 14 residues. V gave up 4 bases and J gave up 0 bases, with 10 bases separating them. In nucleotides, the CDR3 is TGCGCCAGCAGCCCGAGGCCCATGAACACTGAAGCTTTCTTT. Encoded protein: CASSPRPMNTEAFF.

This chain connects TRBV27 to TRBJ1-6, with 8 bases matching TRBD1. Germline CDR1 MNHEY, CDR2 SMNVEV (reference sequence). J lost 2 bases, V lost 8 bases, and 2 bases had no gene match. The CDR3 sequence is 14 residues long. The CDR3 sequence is CASGDRPYNSPLHF. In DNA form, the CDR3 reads TGTGCCAGCGGGGACAGGCCCTATAATTCACCCCTCCACTTT.

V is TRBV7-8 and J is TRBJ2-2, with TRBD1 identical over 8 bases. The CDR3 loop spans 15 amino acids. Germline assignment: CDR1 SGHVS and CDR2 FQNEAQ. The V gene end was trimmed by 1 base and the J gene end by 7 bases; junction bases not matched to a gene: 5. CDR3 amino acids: CASSLGSGGIGELFF. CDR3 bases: TGTGCCAGCAGCTTAGGGTCAGGGGGCATCGGGGAGCTGTTTTTT. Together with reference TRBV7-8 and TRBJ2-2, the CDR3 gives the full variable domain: GAGVSQSPRYKVAKRGQDVALRCDPISGHVSLFWYQQALGQGPEFLTYFQNEAQLDKSGLPSDRFFAERPEGSVSTLKIQRTQQEDSAVYLCASSLGSGGIGELFFGEGSRLTVL.

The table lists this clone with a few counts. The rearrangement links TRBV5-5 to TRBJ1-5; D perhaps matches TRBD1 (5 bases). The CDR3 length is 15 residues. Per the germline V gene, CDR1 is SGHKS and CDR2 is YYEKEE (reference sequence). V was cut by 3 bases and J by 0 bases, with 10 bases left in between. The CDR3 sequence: CASSSRGASNQPQHF. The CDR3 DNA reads TGTGCCAGCAGCTCTCGCGGGGCTAGCAATCAGCCCCAGCATTTT.

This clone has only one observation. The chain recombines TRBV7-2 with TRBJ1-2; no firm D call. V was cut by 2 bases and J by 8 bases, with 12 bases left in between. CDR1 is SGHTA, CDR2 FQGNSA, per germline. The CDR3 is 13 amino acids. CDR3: CASSLNSAEGYTF. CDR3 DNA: TGTGCCAGCAGCTTAAACTCCGCCGAGGGCTACACCTTC.

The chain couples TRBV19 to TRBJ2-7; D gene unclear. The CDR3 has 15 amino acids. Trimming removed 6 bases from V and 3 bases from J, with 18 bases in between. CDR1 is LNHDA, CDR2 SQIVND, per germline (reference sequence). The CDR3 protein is CASSRSTLRHYEQYV. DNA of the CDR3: TGTGCCAGTAGCCGCTCGACTCTACGGCACTACGAGCAGTACGTC.